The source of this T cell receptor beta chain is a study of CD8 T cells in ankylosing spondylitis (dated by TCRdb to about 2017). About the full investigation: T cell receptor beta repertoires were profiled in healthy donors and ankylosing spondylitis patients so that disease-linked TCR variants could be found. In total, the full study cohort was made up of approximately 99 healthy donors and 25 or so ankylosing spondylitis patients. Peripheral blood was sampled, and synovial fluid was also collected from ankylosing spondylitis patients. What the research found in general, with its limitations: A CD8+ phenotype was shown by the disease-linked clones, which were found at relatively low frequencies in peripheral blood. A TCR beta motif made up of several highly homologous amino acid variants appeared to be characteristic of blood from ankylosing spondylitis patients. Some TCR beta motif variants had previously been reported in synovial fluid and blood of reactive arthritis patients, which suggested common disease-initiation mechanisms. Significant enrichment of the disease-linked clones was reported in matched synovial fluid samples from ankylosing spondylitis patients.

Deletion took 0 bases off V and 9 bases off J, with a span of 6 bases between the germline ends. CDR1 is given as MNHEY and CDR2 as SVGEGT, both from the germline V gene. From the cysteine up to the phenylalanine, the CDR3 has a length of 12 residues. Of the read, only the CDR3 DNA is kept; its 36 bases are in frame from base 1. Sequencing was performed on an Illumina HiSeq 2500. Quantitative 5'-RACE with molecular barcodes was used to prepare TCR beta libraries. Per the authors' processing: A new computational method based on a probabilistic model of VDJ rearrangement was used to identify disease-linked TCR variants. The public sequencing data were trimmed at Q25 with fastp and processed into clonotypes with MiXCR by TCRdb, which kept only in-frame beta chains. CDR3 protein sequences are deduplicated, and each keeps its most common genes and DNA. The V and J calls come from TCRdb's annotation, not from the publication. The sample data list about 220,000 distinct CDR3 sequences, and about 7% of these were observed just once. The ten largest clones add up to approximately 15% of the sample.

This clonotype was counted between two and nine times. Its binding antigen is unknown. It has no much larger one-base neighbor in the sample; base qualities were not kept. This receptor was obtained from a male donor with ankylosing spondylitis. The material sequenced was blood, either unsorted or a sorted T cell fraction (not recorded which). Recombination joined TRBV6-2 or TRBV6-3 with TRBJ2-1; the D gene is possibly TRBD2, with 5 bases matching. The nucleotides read TGTGCCAGCAGTTACTCCACTAGTGAGCAGTTCTTC. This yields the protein CASSYSTSEQFF.